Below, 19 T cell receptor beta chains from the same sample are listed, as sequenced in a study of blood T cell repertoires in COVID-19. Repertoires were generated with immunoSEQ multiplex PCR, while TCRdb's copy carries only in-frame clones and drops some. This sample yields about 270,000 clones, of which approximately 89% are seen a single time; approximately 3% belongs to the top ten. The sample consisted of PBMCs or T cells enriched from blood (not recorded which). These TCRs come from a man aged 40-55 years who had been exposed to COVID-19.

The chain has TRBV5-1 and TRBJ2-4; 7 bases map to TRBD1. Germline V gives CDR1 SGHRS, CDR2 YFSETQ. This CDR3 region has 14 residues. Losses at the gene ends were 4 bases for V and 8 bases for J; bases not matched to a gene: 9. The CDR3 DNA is TGCGCCAGCAGCAGGATACAGGGGATAGACATTCAGTACTTC. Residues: CASSRIQGIDIQYF.

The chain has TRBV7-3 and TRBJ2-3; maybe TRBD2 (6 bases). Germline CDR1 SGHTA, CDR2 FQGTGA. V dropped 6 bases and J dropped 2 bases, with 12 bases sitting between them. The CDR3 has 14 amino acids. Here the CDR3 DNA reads TGTGCCAGCAGGGGCGGGAAAAACACAGATACGCAGTATTTT. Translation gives CASRGGKNTDTQYF.

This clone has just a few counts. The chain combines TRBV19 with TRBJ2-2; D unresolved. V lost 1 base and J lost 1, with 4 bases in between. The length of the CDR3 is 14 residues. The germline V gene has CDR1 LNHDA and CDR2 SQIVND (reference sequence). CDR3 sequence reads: CASSIGVNTGELFF. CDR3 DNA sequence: TGTGCCAGTAGTATAGGAGTGAACACCGGGGAGCTGTTTTTT.

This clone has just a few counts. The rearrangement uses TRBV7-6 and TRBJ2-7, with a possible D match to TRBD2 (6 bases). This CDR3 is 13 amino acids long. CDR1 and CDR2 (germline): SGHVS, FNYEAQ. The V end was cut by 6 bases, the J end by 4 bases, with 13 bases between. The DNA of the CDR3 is TGTGCCAGCAGTTCGCGACTAGATTACGAGCAGTACTTC. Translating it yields CASSSRLDYEQYF.

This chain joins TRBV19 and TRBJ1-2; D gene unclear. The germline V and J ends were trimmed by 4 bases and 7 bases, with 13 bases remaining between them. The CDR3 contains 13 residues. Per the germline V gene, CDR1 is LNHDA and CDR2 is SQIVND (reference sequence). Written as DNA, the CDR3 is TGTGCCAGTAGTACCTCGATTACGGGTGGCTACACCTTC. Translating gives CASSTSITGGYTF.

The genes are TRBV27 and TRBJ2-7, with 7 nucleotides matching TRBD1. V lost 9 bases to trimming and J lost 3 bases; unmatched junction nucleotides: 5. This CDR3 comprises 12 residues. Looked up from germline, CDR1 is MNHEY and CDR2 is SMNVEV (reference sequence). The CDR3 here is CASSTGYYEQYF. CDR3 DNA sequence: TGTGCCAGTTCGACAGGGTACTACGAGCAGTACTTC.

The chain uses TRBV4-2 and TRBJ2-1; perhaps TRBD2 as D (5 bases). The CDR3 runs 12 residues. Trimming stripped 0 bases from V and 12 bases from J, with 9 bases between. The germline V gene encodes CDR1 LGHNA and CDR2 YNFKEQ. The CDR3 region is CASSQDGVGQFF. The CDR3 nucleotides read TGTGCCAGCAGCCAAGACGGGGTAGGGCAGTTCTTC.

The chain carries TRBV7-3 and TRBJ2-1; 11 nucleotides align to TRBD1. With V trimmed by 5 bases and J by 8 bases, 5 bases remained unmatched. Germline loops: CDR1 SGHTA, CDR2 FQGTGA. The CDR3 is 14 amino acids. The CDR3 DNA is TGTGCCAGCAGCCGGACAGGGGGCATCGATGAGCAGTTCTTC. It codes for CASSRTGGIDEQFF.

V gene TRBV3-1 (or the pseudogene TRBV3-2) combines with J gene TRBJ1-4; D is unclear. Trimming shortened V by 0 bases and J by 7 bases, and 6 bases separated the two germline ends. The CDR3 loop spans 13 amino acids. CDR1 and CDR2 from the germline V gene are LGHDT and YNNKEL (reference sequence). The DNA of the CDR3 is TGTGCCAGCAGCCAAGAGCGACTTGAAAAACTGTTTTTT. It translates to CASSQERLEKLFF.

CDR3 nucleotide sequence: TGCAGCGCCGACAGGGGGCCTCCCTACGAGCAGTACTTC. Translation gives CSADRGPPYEQYF. The chain employs TRBV29-1 and TRBJ2-7, with TRBD1 matching 10 bases. Germline assignment: CDR1 SQVTM and CDR2 ANQGSEA. This CDR3 spans 13 amino acids. Trimming took 7 bases from V and 2 from J; bases not matched to a gene: 5.

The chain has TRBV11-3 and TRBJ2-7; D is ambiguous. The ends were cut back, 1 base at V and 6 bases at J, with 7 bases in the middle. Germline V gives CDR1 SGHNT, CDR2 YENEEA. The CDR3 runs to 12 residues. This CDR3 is CASSLVGGEQYF. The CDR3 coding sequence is TGTGCCAGCAGCTTAGTTGGCGGCGAGCAGTACTTC.

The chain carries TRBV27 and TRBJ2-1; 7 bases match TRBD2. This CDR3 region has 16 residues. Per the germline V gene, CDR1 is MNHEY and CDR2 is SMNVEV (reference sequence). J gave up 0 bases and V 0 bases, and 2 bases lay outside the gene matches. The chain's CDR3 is CASSLSGGSSYNEQFF. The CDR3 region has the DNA TGTGCCAGCAGTTTATCCGGCGGGAGCTCCTACAATGAGCAGTTCTTC.

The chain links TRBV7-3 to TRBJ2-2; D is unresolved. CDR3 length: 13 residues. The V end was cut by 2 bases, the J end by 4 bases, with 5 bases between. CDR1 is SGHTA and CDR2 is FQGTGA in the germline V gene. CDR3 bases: TGTGCCAGCAGCTTACAGGTCACCGGGGAGCTGTTTTTT. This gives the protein CASSLQVTGELFF.

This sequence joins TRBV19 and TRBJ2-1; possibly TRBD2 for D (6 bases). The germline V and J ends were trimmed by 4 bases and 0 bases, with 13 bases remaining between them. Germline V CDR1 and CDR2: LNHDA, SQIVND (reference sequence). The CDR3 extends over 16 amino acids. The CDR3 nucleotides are TGTGCCAGTAGTACCCTAGGACTAAGCTCCTACAATGAGCAGTTCTTC. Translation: CASSTLGLSSYNEQFF. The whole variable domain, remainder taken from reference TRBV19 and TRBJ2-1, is DGGITQSPKYLFRKEGQNVTLSCEQNLNHDAMYWYRQDPGQGLRLIYYSQIVNDFQKGDIAEGYSVSREKKESFPLTVTSAQKNPTAFYLCASSTLGLSSYNEQFFGPGTRLTVL.

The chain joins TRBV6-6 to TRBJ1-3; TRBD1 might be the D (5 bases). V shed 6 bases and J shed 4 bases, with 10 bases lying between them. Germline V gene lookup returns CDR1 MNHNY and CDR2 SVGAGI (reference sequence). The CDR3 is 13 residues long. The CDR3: CASRDSPGNTIYF. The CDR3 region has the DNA TGTGCCAGCAGAGACAGCCCGGGAAACACCATATATTTT.

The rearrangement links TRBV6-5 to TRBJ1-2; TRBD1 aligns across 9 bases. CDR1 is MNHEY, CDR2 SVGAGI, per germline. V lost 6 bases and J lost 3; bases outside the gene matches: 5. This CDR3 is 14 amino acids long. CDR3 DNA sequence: TGTGCCAGCAGGACAACAGGGGGCGACTATGGCTACACCTTC. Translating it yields CASRTTGGDYGYTF.

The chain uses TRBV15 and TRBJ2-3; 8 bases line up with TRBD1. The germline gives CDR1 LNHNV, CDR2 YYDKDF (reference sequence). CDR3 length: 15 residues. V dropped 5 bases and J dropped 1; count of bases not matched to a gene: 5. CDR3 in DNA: TGTGCCACCAGCGGAGGACAGGGCCGCACAGATACGCAGTATTTT. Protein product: CATSGGQGRTDTQYF.

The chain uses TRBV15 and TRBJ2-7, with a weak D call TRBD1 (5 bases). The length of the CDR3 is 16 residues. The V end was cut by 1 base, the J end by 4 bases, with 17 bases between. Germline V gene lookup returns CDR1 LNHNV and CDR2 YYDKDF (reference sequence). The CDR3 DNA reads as TGTGCCACCAGCAGAGGACTTGGCAGGGAAGAATACGAGCAGTACTTC. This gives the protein CATSRGLGREEYEQYF.

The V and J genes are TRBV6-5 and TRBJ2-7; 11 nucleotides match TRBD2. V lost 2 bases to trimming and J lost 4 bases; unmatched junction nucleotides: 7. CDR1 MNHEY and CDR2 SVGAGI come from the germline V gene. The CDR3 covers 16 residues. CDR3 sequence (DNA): TGTGCCAGCAGTTACGATAGGACTAGCGGGCTTTACGAGCAGTACTTC. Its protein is CASSYDRTSGLYEQYF.